A single sample gave rise to the 18 T cell receptor beta chains below, sequenced in a study of T cell repertoires in cytomegalovirus infection. Their antigens remain unidentified. TCRdb processed the reads anew with MiXCR; each CDR3 protein has one entry. The sample yields 300,000 to 400,000 distinct CDR3 sequences, roughly 28% seen once. Material: cultured PBMCs, obtained from culture after CMV antigen stimulation. All receptors come from a human donor in good health (CMV status not recorded). Some clones in this sample may be carry-over from other donors' samples.

The DNA of the CDR3 is TGTGCCAGCAGCTTAGACCGACTAGCTAACTATGGCTACACCTTC. Protein product: CASSLDRLANYGYTF. The chain has TRBV7-2 and TRBJ1-2; D remains unclear. Trimming stripped 1 base from V and 0 bases from J, with 9 bases between. Germline V CDR1 and CDR2: SGHTA, FQGNSA. The CDR3 is 15 residues long. Based on the CDR3 plus reference TRBV7-2 and TRBJ1-2, the full variable domain is GAGVSQSPSNKVTEKGKDVELRCDPISGHTALYWYRQSLGQGLEFLIYFQGNSAPDKSGLPSDRFSAERTGGSVSTLTIQRTQQEDSAVYLCASSLDRLANYGYTFGSGTRLTVV.

This chain joins TRBV6-1 and TRBJ2-3; 10 nucleotides agree with TRBD2. After removal of 3 bases from V and 2 bases from J, the junction contained 5 bases not matched to a gene. The CDR3 contains 16 residues. Germline loops: CDR1 MNHNS, CDR2 SASEGT. In DNA, the CDR3 is TGTGCCAGCAGTGATGGCCTAGCGGGGGCCACAGATACGCAGTATTTT. Translated, it gives CASSDGLAGATDTQYF.

This chain joins TRBV24-1 and TRBJ2-1, with no clear D. The CDR3 has 13 residues. V was pared by 1 base and J by 7 bases, with 7 bases between. Germline V gene lookup returns CDR1 KGHDR and CDR2 SFDVKD. The CDR3 spells CATSDFLGNEQFF. CDR3 sequence (DNA): TGTGCCACCAGTGATTTTTTGGGAAATGAGCAGTTCTTC.

This clonotype was seen a few times. The CDR3 DNA reads as TGCGCCAGCAGCCAAACTAGCGGGGGGGCCATGAAGACCCAGTACTTC. It translates to CASSQTSGGAMKTQYF. The V call is TRBV4-1, the J call TRBJ2-5; the match to TRBD2 covers 13 bases. Per the germline V gene, CDR1 is MGHRA and CDR2 is YSYEKL. This CDR3 has 16 amino acids. V was clipped by 2 bases and J by 6 bases; unmatched bases: 6.

J is TRBJ2-3 and V is TRBV11-2; 7 nucleotides line up with TRBD2. Unmatched junction bases numbered 5, after V lost 3 bases and J lost 2 bases. The CDR3 spans 15 residues. Germline CDR1 is SGHAT and CDR2 is FQNNGV. The CDR3 is CASSLQRGNTDTQYF. The CDR3, as DNA: TGTGCCAGCAGCTTGCAGCGGGGAAACACAGATACGCAGTATTTT.

This chain links TRBV7-6 with TRBJ1-1, with 8 bases lining up with TRBD1. The germline gives CDR1 SGHVS, CDR2 FNYEAQ. The CDR3 has 15 residues. Losses at the gene ends were 5 bases for V and 4 bases for J; bases not matched to a gene: 9. The CDR3 loop reads CASSLNQGASTEAFF. The CDR3 nucleotides are TGTGCCAGCAGCCTTAACCAGGGGGCAAGCACTGAAGCTTTCTTT.

This clonotype was seen a few times. This rearrangement joins TRBV4-1 to TRBJ1-2, with D tentatively TRBD1 (5 bases). The CDR3 is 16 residues long. V dropped 0 bases and J dropped 4 bases, with 15 bases sitting between them. Germline values: CDR1 MGHRA, CDR2 YSYEKL. This chain's CDR3 is CASSQDRQGGSYGYTF. The CDR3 DNA reads TGCGCCAGCAGCCAAGATCGGCAGGGTGGAAGCTATGGCTACACCTTC.

This clonotype has ten or more counts. The chain joins TRBV7-2 to TRBJ2-7; D possibly corresponds to TRBD2 (6 bases). Germline-derived CDR1 and CDR2 are SGHTA and FQGNSA. Trimming stripped 4 bases from V and 4 bases from J, with 14 bases between. The CDR3 consists of 14 residues. CDR3 DNA: TGTGCCAGCAGCTCAAGGGGTGGGGGGTACGAGCAGTACTTC. Its translation is CASSSRGGGYEQYF. Filled out from reference TRBV7-2 and TRBJ2-7, the complete variable domain reads GAGVSQSPSNKVTEKGKDVELRCDPISGHTALYWYRQSLGQGLEFLIYFQGNSAPDKSGLPSDRFSAERTGGSVSTLTIQRTQQEDSAVYLCASSSRGGGYEQYFGPGTRLTVT.

V usage is TRBV7-2 and J usage is TRBJ2-1; D is possibly TRBD1 (6 bases). The CDR3 is made up of 14 amino acids. The germline gives CDR1 SGHTA, CDR2 FQGNSA. V was cut by 5 bases and J by 10 bases, with 18 bases left in between. This CDR3 reads CASSLEGVVGEQFF. The CDR3 DNA reads TGTGCCAGCAGCCTAGAGGGGGTGGTAGGAGAGCAGTTCTTC.

The chain carries TRBV12-3 or TRBV12-4 and TRBJ2-6; D might be TRBD1 or TRBD2, each matching 5 bases. The V end lost 3 bases, the J end lost 1 base, and 7 bases lay between the germline ends. The CDR3 loop spans 15 amino acids. The CDR3 DNA reads as TGTGCCAGCAGTTTCTGGGGGTCTGGGGCCAACGTCCTGACTTTC. Its translation is CASSFWGSGANVLTF.

This clonotype was detected a few times. The CDR3 DNA reads TGTGCCAGCAGTGAACGACGGGGCTTAAACACCGGGGAGCTGTTTTTT. It specifies CASSERRGLNTGELFF. The chain employs TRBV6-1 and TRBJ2-2; perhaps D is TRBD1 or TRBD2 (5 bases each). The V gene's germline CDR1 is MNHNS and CDR2 SASEGT. The CDR3 contains 16 residues. The germline V and J ends were trimmed by 2 bases and 2 bases, with 12 bases remaining between them.

V gene TRBV28 combines with J gene TRBJ1-5; TRBD1 is a possible D gene (5 bases). Between the trimmed V and J ends, which lost 0 bases and 1 base, there was a span of 10 bases. The CDR3 runs 16 residues. Germline V gene sequence: CDR1 MDHEN, CDR2 SYDVKM. The CDR3 sequence is CASSLWAGTSNQPQHF. The CDR3 DNA reads TGTGCCAGCAGTTTATGGGCAGGGACGAGCAATCAGCCCCAGCATTTT.

In this sample, this clonotype turned up a few times. The V call is TRBV30, the J call TRBJ2-5; D not resolved. The CDR3 has 15 amino acids. Trimming removed 4 bases at V and 7 bases at J, with 22 bases between. CDR1 and CDR2 (germline): GTSNPN, SVGIG (reference sequence). Written as DNA, the CDR3 is TGTGCCTGGAATCTCGGTGGGGTATTGGTAGGGACCCAGTACTTC. Translating it yields CAWNLGGVLVGTQYF.

This clonotype was counted a few times. The rearrangement links TRBV7-2 to TRBJ2-1; D uncertain. The V gene lost 5 bases and the J gene lost 10 bases, with 9 bases spanning the gap. This CDR3 is built from 11 residues. Germline V lookup: CDR1 SGHTA, CDR2 FQGNSA. The CDR3 DNA reads as TGTGCCAGCAGCCCCTACTTGGAGCAGTTCTTC. This encodes CASSPYLEQFF.

This clonotype was detected many times. The CDR3 bases are TGTGCCAGCAGCTTACGGCCAGGGTCGATTAGCACAGATACGCAGTATTTT. The encoded protein is CASSLRPGSISTDTQYF. The gene calls are TRBV7-2 and TRBJ2-3; D is perhaps TRBD1 (5 bases). CDR3 size: 17 residues. The germline V and J ends were trimmed by 2 bases and 0 bases, with 15 bases remaining between them. CDR1 and CDR2 from the germline V gene are SGHTA and FQGNSA.

The rearrangement uses TRBV7-8 and TRBJ1-2, with D possibly being TRBD1 (5 bases). Looked up from germline, CDR1 is SGHVS and CDR2 is FQNEAQ. The CDR3 totals 14 residues. The germline V and J ends were trimmed by 4 bases and 8 bases, with 17 bases remaining between them. The CDR3 coding sequence is TGTGCCAGCAGCTCCGGGTCCCCCAAGGGGGGCTACACCTTC. Amino acid sequence: CASSSGSPKGGYTF.

This chain uses TRBV24-1 with TRBJ2-1; D gene uncertain. CDR1 is KGHDR, CDR2 SFDVKD, per germline. The CDR3 is 13 amino acids. Trimming stripped 5 bases from V and 4 bases from J, with 8 bases between. In DNA, the CDR3 is TGTGCCACCAGTGTTTCCGTTTACAATGAGCAGTTCTTC. Translation gives CATSVSVYNEQFF.

The rearrangement links TRBV12-3 or TRBV12-4 to TRBJ2-2; 9 nucleotides agree with TRBD2. The CDR3 is 15 residues long. Losses at the gene ends were 7 bases for V and 3 bases for J; bases not matched to a gene: 6. CDR3 region: CASKYAGGDTGELFF. The CDR3, as DNA: TGTGCCAGCAAGTACGCGGGAGGGGACACCGGGGAGCTGTTTTTT.